This T cell receptor beta chain was identified in a study of T cell changes during pregnancy in multiple sclerosis. This CDR3 region has 13 residues. The V gene's germline CDR1 is SGHTS and CDR2 YDEGEE. The J segment lost 7 bases and the V segment lost 5 bases, leaving 8 bases of the junction unmatched. TCRdb's table, derived via immunoSEQ multiplex PCR, lists solely in-frame clones and lacks some. The table lists tens of thousands of clones, approximately 90% of them singletons. Here the sequenced sample was peripheral blood, taken in the first trimester of pregnancy. The chain carries TRBV5-8 and TRBJ1-2; 7 nucleotides agree with TRBD1. This TCR came from a female donor in good health, enrolled as a control in a pregnancy study. This CDR3 is CASRPTGEPGYTF. In DNA form, the CDR3 reads TGTGCCAGCAGACCAACAGGGGAACCTGGCTACACCTTC.